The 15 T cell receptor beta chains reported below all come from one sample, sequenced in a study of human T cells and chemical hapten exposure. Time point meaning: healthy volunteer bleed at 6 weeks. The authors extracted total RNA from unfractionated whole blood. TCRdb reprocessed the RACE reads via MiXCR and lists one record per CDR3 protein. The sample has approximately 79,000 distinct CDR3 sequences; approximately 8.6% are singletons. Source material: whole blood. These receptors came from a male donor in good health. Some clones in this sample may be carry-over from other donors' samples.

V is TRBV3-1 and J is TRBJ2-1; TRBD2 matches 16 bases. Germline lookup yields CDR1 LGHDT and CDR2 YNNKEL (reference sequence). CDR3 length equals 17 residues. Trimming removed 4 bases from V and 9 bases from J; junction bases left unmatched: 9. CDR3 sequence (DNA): TGTGCCAGCAGCCCCAGCCCGGGACTAGCGGGAGGGGCTGAGCAGTTCTTC. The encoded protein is CASSPSPGLAGGAEQFF.

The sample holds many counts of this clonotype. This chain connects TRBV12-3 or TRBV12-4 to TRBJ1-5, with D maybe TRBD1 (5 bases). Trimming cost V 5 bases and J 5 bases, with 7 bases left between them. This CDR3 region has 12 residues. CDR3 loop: CASSTTDQPQHF. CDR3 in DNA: TGTGCCAGCAGTACGACAGATCAGCCCCAGCATTTT.

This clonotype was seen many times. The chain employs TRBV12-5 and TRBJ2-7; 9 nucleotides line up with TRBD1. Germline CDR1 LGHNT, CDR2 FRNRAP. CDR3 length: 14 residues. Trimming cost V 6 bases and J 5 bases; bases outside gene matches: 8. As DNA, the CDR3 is TGTGCTAGTGGCGGCGGGACAGGGAGGAACGAGCAGTACTTC. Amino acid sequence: CASGGGTGRNEQYF.

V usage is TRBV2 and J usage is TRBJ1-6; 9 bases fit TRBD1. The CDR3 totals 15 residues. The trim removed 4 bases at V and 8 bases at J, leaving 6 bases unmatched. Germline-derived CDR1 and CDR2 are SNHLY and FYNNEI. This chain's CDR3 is CASSARDREYSPLHF. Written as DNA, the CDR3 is TGTGCCAGCAGTGCTAGGGACAGGGAATATTCACCCCTCCACTTT.

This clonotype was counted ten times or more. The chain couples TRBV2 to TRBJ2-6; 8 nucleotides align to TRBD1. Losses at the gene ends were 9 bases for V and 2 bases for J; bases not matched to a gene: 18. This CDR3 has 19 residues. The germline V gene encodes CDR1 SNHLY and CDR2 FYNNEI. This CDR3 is CARGSRPGQVTAGANVLTF. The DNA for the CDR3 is TGTGCCAGAGGGTCTCGACCGGGACAGGTTACGGCTGGGGCCAACGTCCTGACTTTC.

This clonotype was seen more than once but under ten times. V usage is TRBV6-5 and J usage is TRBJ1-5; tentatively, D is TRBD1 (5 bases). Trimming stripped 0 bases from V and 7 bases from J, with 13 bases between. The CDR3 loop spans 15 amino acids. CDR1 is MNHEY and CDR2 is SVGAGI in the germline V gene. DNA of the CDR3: TGTGCCAGCAGTTACTCTCATGGGGGAGGCCAGCCCCAGCATTTT. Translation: CASSYSHGGGQPQHF.

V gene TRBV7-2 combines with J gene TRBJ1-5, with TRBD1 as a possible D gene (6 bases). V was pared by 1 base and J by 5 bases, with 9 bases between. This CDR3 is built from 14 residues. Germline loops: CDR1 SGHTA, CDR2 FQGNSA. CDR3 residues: CASSLGSGDQPQHF. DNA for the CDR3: TGTGCCAGCAGCTTAGGGTCAGGGGATCAGCCCCAGCATTTT. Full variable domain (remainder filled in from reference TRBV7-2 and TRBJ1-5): GAGVSQSPSNKVTEKGKDVELRCDPISGHTALYWYRQSLGQGLEFLIYFQGNSAPDKSGLPSDRFSAERTGGSVSTLTIQRTQQEDSAVYLCASSLGSGDQPQHFGDGTRLSIL.

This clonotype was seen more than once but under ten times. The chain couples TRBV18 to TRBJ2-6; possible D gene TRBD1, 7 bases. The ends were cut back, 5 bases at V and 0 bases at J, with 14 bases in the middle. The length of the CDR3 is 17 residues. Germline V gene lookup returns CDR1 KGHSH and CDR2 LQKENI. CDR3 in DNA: TGTGCCAGCTCAACAGGGGACTTCAACTCTGGGGCCAACGTCCTGACTTTC. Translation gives CASSTGDFNSGANVLTF.

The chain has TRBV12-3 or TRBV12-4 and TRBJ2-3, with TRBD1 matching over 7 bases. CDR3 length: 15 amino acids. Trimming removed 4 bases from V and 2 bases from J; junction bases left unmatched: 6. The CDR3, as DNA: TGTGCCAGCAGTTGGGACAGCAGTTACACAGATACGCAGTATTTT. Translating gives CASSWDSSYTDTQYF.

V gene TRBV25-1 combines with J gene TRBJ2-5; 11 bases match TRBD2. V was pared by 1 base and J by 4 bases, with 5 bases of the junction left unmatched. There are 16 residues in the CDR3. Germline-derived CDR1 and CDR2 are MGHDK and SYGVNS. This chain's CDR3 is CASSESTSGTRETQYF. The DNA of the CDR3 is TGTGCCAGCAGTGAATCGACTAGCGGGACCCGAGAGACCCAGTACTTC.

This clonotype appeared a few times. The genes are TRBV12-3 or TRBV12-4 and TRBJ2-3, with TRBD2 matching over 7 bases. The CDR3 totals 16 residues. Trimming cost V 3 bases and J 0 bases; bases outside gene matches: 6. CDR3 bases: TGTGCCAGCAGTTTCAGGCTAGCGGTTAGCACAGATACGCAGTATTTT. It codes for CASSFRLAVSTDTQYF.

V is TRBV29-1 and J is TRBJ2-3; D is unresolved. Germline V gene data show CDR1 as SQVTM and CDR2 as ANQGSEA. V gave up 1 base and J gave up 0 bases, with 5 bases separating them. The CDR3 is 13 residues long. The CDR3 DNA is TGCAGCGTTGAAGGGCGGAGCACAGATACGCAGTATTTT. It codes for CSVEGRSTDTQYF.

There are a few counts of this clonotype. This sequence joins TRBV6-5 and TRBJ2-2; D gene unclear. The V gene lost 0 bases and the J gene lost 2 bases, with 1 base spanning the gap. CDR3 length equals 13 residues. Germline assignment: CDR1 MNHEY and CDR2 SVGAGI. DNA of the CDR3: TGTGCCAGCAGTTACTCAAACACCGGGGAGCTGTTTTTT. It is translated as CASSYSNTGELFF.

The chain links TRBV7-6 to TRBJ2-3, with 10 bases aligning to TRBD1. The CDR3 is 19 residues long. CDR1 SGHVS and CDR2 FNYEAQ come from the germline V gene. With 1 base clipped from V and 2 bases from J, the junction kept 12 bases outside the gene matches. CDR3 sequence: CASSLVLRHGTGVTDTQYF. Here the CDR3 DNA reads TGTGCCAGCAGCTTAGTCCTTCGCCACGGGACAGGGGTCACAGATACGCAGTATTTT.

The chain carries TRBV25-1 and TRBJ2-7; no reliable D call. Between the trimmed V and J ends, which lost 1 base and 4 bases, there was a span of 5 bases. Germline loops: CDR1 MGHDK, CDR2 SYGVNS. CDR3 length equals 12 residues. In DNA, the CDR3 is TGTGCCAGCAGTGAATCTGGGTACGAGCAGTACTTC. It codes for CASSESGYEQYF.